This TCR beta chain was sequenced in a study of shared clonotypes between healthy human individuals. Broader study findings: Sharing of clonotypes among donors was expected to vary with sequencing depth. Memory subsets generally showed lower estimated richness than naive subsets. Clonotypes which were not shared had lower generation probabilities than clonotypes that all four donors shared.

As handled by the study authors: Junction-only immunoSEQ data arrived without quality scores, meaning filtering differed. Generated by immunoSEQ multiplex PCR, the TCRdb table keeps only in-frame clones and is missing some. D and trimming were read from the DNA, whereas the V and J calls and clone size are those reported in that table. This table has more than 1 million clones, around 78% appearing once. Turning to this clone: Its antigen is not known.

The receptor's source is a man aged 18 to 30 in good health. Some clones in this sample may be carry-over from other donors' samples. Material for sequencing was memory CD4+ T cells from PBMCs. As to subset: CD45RA-negative fraction.

The CDR3 here is CASSGPGTSGRGPEQYF. As DNA, the CDR3 is TGTGCCAGCAGCGGACCCGGGACTAGCGGGAGGGGTCCCGAGCAGTACTTC. The genes are TRBV7-2 and TRBJ2-7; 16 positions match TRBD2. Trimming removed 5 bases from V and 6 bases from J; junction bases left unmatched: 10. The CDR3 runs 17 residues. Germline loops: CDR1 SGHTA, CDR2 FQGNSA. The entire variable domain, with the rest obtained from reference TRBV7-2 and TRBJ2-7, is as follows: GAGVSQSPSNKVTEKGKDVELRCDPISGHTALYWYRQSLGQGLEFLIYFQGNSAPDKSGLPSDRFSAERTGGSVSTLTIQRTQQEDSAVYLCASSGPGTSGRGPEQYFGPGTRLTVT.